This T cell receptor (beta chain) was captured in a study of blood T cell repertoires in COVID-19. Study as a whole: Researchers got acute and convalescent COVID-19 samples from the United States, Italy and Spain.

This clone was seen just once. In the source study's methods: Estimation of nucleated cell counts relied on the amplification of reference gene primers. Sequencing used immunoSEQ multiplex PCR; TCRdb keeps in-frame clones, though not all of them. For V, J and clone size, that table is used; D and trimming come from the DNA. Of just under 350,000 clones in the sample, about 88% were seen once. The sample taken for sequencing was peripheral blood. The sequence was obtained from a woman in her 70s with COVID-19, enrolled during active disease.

The CDR3 nucleotides are TGTGCCAGCAGTCCTTACACCGGGGAGCTGTTTTTT. Translated: CASSPYTGELFF. The V gene is TRBV27, the J gene TRBJ2-2; no firm D call. V was trimmed by 5 bases and J by 3 bases, leaving 4 bases between them. The CDR3 is made up of 12 amino acids. Germline V lookup: CDR1 MNHEY, CDR2 SMNVEV (reference sequence).